This T cell receptor beta chain came from a study of T cells in Graves' hyperthyroidism and ophthalmopathy. Background on the study: At the time of initial diagnosis and before any treatment, peripheral blood was collected.

The germline gives CDR1 SGHRS, CDR2 YFSETQ. The CDR3 totals 13 residues. Trimming took off 0 bases at V and 6 bases at J, with 8 bases between the two ends. The investigators amplified TCR beta CDR3 regions from RNA transcripts. The HTBI set primed first-round TCR CDR3 RT-PCR. TCRdb used MiXCR to reprocess the multiplex PCR reads, holding one entry per CDR3 protein. The table shows a few hundred thousand distinct CDR3 sequences, with 15% to 19% occurring only once. Those with hyperthyroidism were 18 to 65 years old, newly diagnosed, and ill for under 2 months. This clonotype has at least ten counts. Its cognate antigen is unknown. Study results and limitations: Model predictions of ophthalmopathy came a median approximately 6.5 months before onset.

The chain carries TRBV5-1 and TRBJ2-3; no firm D call. This sequence was found in a woman in her 30s with Graves' hyperthyroidism. The sequenced sample consisted of blood. CDR3 sequence (DNA): TGCGCCAGCAGCTTGGGGTGGTCGGATACGCAGTATTTT. It translates to CASSLGWSDTQYF.